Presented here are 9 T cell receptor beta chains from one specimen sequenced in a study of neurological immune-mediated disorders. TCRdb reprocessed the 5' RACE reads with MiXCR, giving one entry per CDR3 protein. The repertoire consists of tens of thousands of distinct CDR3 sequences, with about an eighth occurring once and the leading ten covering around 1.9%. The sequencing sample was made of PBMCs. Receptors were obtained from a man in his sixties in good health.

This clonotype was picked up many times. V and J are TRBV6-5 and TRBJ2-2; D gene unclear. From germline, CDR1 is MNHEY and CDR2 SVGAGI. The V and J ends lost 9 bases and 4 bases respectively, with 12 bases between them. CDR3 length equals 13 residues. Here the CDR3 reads CASAKPSTGELFF. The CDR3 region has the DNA TGTGCCAGTGCTAAGCCCAGCACCGGGGAGCTGTTTTTT.

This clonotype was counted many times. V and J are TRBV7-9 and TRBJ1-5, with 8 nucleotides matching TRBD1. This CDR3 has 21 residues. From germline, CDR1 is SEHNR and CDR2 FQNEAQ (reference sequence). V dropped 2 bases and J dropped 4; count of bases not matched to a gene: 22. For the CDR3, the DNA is TGTGCCAGCAGCTTATCTATTTACCTCCCCGGGGACAGGATAAGAAATCAGCCCCAGCATTTT. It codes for CASSLSIYLPGDRIRNQPQHF.

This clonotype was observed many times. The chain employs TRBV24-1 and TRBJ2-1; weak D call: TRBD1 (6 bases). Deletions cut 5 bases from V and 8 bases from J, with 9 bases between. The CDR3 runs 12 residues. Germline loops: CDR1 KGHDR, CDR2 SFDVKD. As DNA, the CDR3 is TGTGCCACCAGTGCGGGGACACATGAGCAGTTCTTC. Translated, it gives CATSAGTHEQFF.

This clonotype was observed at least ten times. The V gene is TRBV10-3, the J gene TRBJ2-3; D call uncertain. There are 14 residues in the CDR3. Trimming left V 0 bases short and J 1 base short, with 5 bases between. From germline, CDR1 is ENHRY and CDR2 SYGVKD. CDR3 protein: CAISESDRTDTQYF. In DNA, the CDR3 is TGTGCCATCAGTGAGTCTGACCGCACAGATACGCAGTATTTT.

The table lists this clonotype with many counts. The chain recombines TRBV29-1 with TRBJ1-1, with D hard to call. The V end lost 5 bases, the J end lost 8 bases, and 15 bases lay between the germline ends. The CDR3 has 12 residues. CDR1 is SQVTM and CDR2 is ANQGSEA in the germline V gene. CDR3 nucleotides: TGCAGCGTTTCAAAAAACGGACCCGAAGCTTTCTTT. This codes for CSVSKNGPEAFF.

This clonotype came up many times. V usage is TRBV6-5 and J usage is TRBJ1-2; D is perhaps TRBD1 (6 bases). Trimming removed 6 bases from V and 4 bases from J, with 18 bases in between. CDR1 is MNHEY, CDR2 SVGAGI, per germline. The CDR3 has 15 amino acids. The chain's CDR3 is CASRPGHQPTYGYTF. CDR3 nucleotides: TGTGCCAGCAGACCGGGACACCAACCAACCTATGGCTACACCTTC.

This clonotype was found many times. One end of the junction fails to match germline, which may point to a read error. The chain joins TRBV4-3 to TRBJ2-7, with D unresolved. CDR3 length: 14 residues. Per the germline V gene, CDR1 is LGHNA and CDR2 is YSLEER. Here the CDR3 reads CASSHLRTSDEQYF. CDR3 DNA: TGCGCCAGCAGCCATCTCCGGACCTCCGACGAGCAGTACTTC.

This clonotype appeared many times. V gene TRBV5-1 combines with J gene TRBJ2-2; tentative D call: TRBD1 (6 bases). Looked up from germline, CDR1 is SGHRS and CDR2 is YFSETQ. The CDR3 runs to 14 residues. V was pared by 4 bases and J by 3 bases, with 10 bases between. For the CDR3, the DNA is TGCGCCAGCAGCAGGGGGTCGGACACCGGGGAGCTGTTTTTT. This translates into CASSRGSDTGELFF.

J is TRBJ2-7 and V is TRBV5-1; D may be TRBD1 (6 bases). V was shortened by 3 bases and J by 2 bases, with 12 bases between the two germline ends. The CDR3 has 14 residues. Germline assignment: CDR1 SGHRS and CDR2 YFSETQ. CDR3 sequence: CASSSSPGAYEQYF. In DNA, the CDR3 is TGCGCCAGCAGCTCGTCCCCAGGGGCCTACGAGCAGTACTTC. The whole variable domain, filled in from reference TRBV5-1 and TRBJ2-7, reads KAGVTQTPRYLIKTRGQQVTLSCSPISGHRSVSWYQQTPGQGLQFLFEYFSETQRNKGNFPGRFSGRQFSNSRSEMNVSTLELGDSALYLCASSSSPGAYEQYFGPGTRLTVT.